The clone carrying this T cell receptor (beta chain) was seen only once. V lost 0 bases to trimming and J lost 7 bases; unmatched junction nucleotides: 4. The length of the CDR3 is 15 residues. Germline V gene sequence: CDR1 LGHNA, CDR2 YSLEER. Clones were read by immunoSEQ multiplex PCR, and TCRdb kept only the in-frame ones, dropping some. The sample lists about 100,000 clones; 94% were seen once. The data stem from a study of T cell changes during pregnancy in multiple sclerosis. This specimen was peripheral blood, taken before pregnancy. The genes are TRBV4-3 and TRBJ2-1; 9 bases are shared with TRBD2. The TCR originated in a female donor with multiple sclerosis, enrolled in a pregnancy study. The CDR3 sequence: CASSQESSGMNEQFF. In DNA, the CDR3 is TGCGCCAGCAGCCAAGAGTCTAGCGGGATGAATGAGCAGTTCTTC.